One T cell receptor beta chain is described in this entry. The CDR3 loop spans 16 amino acids. V was pared by 7 bases and J by 0 bases, with 15 bases between. Germline CDR1 is SNHLY and CDR2 is FYNNEI. This specimen comes from a study of T cell changes during pregnancy in multiple sclerosis. The table came from immunoSEQ multiplex PCR; TCRdb's copy has only in-frame clones and leaves some out. The sample has about 41,000 clones; 94% are singletons. The receptor was derived from a female donor with multiple sclerosis, enrolled in a pregnancy study. The source was CD8+ T cells from peripheral blood mononuclear cells, collected in the third trimester of pregnancy. The chain couples TRBV2 to TRBJ1-4; D is possibly TRBD1 (6 bases). The CDR3 loop reads CASTSDSFATNEKLFF. The DNA for the CDR3 is TGTGCCAGCACCTCGGACAGCTTTGCAACTAATGAAAAACTGTTTTTT.